The entry below describes one T cell receptor beta chain. Participants were placed into cohorts based on the clinical history they reported. Sequencing was performed with immunoSEQ multiplex PCR; in TCRdb, only in-frame clones are kept and a portion is missing. The sample has approximately 170,000 clones, 84% seen once; the top ten hold approximately 3%. These data belong to a study of blood T cell repertoires in COVID-19. Study summary: Specimens from acute and convalescent COVID-19 originated in the United States, Italy and Spain. Sample material is recorded as cDNA or gDNA derived from T cells, B-cell-depleted T cells, or PBMCs.

This CDR3 has 15 residues. The V and J ends lost 7 bases and 3 bases, in that order; junction bases with no gene match: 6. The V gene's germline CDR1 is LNHNV and CDR2 YYDKDF (reference sequence). The receptor was derived from a woman in her twenties or thirties who had recovered from COVID-19. Sequencing used PBMCs or T cells enriched from blood (not recorded which). This sequence joins TRBV15 and TRBJ2-2, with 9 bases matching TRBD1. CDR3 coding DNA: TGTGCCACCACCGCGGGACAGGGACACACCGGGGAGCTGTTTTTT. This translates into CATTAGQGHTGELFF.